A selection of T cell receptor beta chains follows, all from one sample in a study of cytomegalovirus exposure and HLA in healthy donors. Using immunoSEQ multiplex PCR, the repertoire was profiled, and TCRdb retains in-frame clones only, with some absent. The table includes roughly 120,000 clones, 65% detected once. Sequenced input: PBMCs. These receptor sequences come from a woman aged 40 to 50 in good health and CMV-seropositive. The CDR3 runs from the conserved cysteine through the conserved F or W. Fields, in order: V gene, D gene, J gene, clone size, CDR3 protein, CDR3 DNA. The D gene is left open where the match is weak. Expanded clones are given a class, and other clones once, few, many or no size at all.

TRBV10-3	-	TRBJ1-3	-	CAIRAQEANTIYF	TGTGCCATCAGGGCCCAAGAGGCAAACACCATATATTTT
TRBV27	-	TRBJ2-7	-	CASSSALAPYEQYF	TGTGCCAGCAGTTCGGCCCTAGCGCCTTACGAGCAGTACTTC
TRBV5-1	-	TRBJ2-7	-	CASSLDRGSYEQYF	TGCGCCAGCAGCTTGGATCGCGGTTCCTACGAGCAGTACTTC
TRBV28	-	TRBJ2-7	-	CASSISSAGSYEQYF	TGTGCCAGCAGCATTTCTTCCGCAGGGTCCTACGAGCAGTACTTC
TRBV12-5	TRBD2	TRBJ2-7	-	CASGPGTTDYEQYF	TGTGCTAGTGGTCCCGGGACTACCGACTACGAGCAGTACTTC
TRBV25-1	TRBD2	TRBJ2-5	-	CASSEWGSGSDQYF	TGTGCCAGCAGTGAATGGGGTAGCGGGAGCGACCAGTACTTC
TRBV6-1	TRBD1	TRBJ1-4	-	CASSEAGTDNEKLFF	TGTGCCAGCAGTGAGGCCGGGACAGATAATGAAAAACTGTTTTTT
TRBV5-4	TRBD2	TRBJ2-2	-	CASSSGTSGTTGELFF	TGTGCCAGCAGCTCCGGGACTAGCGGGACTACCGGGGAGCTGTTTTTT
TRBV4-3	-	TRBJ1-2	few	CASSQDFGDLDYGYTF	TGCGCCAGCAGCCAAGATTTCGGCGATCTAGACTATGGCTACACCTTC
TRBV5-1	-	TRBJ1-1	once	CASSILRGFTEAFF	TGCGCCAGCAGTATCCTCAGGGGTTTCACTGAAGCTTTCTTT
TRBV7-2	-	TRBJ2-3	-	CASSLAGATDTQYF	TGTGCCAGCAGCTTAGCGGGAGCTACAGATACGCAGTATTTT
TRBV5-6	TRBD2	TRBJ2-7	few	CASSLPGLAGQPYEQYF	TGTGCCAGCAGCTTACCGGGACTAGCGGGGCAGCCCTACGAGCAGTACTTC
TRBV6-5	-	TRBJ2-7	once	CASSPGTDYEQYF	TGTGCCAGCAGCCCAGGAACCGACTACGAGCAGTACTTC
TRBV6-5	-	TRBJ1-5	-	CASSYSSSPNQPQHF	TGTGCCAGCAGTTACTCGAGTTCGCCCAATCAGCCCCAGCATTTT
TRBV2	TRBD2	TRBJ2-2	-	CASINSGGNTGELFF	TGTGCCAGCATAAACAGCGGGGGAAACACCGGGGAGCTGTTTTTT
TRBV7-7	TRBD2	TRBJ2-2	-	CASSPALLDISSGTNTGELFF	TGTGCTAGCAGCCCAGCGCTCCTCGATATATCTAGCGGGACGAACACCGGGGAGCTGTTTTTT
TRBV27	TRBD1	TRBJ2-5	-	CASRRATGWSETQYF	TGTGCCAGCAGGCGAGCGACAGGGTGGTCGGAGACCCAGTACTTC
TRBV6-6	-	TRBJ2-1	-	CASSPVGGEADNEQFF	TGTGCCAGCAGTCCAGTCGGCGGGGAGGCGGACAATGAGCAGTTCTTC
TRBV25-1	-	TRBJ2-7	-	CASSDLGQGLYEQYF	TGTGCCAGCAGTGATTTAGGGCAGGGTCTCTACGAGCAGTACTTC
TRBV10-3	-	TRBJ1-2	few	CAISIALSGGYTF	TGTGCCATCAGTATTGCCCTATCGGGTGGCTACACCTTC
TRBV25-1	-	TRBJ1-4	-	CASSEGPGGNEKLFF	TGTGCCAGCAGTGAAGGACCCGGGGGAAATGAAAAACTGTTTTTT
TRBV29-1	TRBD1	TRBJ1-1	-	CSFTGGTEAFF	TGCAGCTTCACAGGGGGCACTGAAGCTTTCTTT
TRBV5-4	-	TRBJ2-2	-	CASSLGGNTGELFF	TGTGCCAGCAGCTTGGGCGGGAACACCGGGGAGCTGTTTTTT
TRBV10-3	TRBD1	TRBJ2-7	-	CATQGDRATYEQYF	TGTGCCACCCAGGGGGACAGGGCAACTTACGAGCAGTACTTC
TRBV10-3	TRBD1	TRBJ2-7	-	CAISGAGTESYEQYF	TGTGCCATCAGTGGTGCCGGGACAGAGTCCTACGAGCAGTACTTC
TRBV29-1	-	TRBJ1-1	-	CSVEDKIGPTNTEAFF	TGCAGCGTTGAAGATAAGATTGGCCCGACTAACACTGAAGCTTTCTTT
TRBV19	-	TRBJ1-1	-	CASRPGEATEAFF	TGTGCCAGTCGGCCGGGAGAGGCCACTGAAGCTTTCTTT
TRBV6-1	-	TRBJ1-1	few	CAGRKGLENTEAFF	TGTGCCGGCCGTAAGGGGTTAGAGAACACTGAAGCTTTCTTT
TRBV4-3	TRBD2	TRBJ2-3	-	CASSQDRGLAGRADTQYF	TGCGCCAGCAGCCAAGATAGGGGACTAGCGGGACGGGCAGATACGCAGTATTTT
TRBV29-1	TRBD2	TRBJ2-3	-	CSVLGTSGTTDTQYF	TGCAGCGTTCTGGGGACTAGCGGGACGACAGATACGCAGTATTTT
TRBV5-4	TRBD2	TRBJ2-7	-	CASSDSKREILYEQYF	TGTGCCAGCAGCGACAGTAAGCGGGAGATACTTTACGAGCAGTACTTC
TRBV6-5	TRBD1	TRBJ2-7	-	CASGTFQGAREQYF	TGTGCCAGCGGAACCTTTCAGGGGGCGCGGGAGCAGTACTTC
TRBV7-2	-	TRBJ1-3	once	CASSLRGTGNTIYF	TGTGCCAGCAGCTTACGAGGGACTGGAAACACCATATATTTT
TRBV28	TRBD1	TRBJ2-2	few	CASSLLGQGNGELFF	TGTGCCAGCAGTTTACTGGGACAGGGCAACGGGGAGCTGTTTTTT
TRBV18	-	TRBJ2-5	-	CASSPGGDGEYKSQETQYF	TGTGCCAGCTCACCAGGAGGGGACGGAGAGTATAAATCCCAAGAGACCCAGTACTTC
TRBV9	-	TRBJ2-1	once	CASSHSQRNYNEQFF	TGTGCCAGCAGCCACTCCCAGCGGAACTACAATGAGCAGTTCTTC
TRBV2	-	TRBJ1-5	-	CASRHDRSNQPQHF	TGTGCCAGCAGACACGACAGGAGCAATCAGCCCCAGCATTTT
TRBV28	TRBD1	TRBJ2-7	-	CASSLNRGWLGEQYF	TGTGCCAGCAGTTTGAACAGGGGCTGGCTCGGCGAGCAGTACTTC
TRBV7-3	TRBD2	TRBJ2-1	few	CASSLMPGLAGGRTHNEQFF	TGTGCCAGCAGCTTAATGCCCGGACTAGCGGGAGGTAGAACACACAATGAGCAGTTCTTC
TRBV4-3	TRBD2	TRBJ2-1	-	CASSPRIAGNEQFF	TGCGCCAGCAGCCCCCGAATAGCGGGCAATGAGCAGTTCTTC
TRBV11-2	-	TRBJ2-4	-	CASSLFDIQYF	TGTGCCAGCAGCCTTTTCGACATTCAGTACTTC
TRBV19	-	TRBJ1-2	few	CASTSRSDPNYGYTF	TGTGCCAGTACCTCTCGCAGCGACCCTAACTATGGCTACACCTTC
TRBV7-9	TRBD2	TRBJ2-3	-	CASSPRGVAGGLGQYF	TGTGCCAGCAGCCCCAGGGGAGTAGCGGGAGGCCTGGGGCAGTATTTT
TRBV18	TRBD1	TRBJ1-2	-	CASSPGTGQGYGYTF	TGTGCCAGCTCGCCCGGGACAGGGCAGGGCTATGGCTACACCTTC
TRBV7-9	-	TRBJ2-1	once	CASSSFSARHNEQFF	TGTGCCAGCAGCTCCTTCTCCGCTAGGCACAATGAGCAGTTCTTC
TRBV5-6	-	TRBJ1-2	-	CASSFGSYGYTF	TGTGCCAGCAGCTTTGGGAGCTATGGCTACACCTTC
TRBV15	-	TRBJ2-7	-	CATSRDQGIPYEQYF	TGTGCCACCAGCAGAGACCAGGGGATCCCATACGAGCAGTACTTC
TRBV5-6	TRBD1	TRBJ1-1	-	CASSSDRVDRGVEAFF	TGTGCCAGCAGCTCAGATAGAGTAGACAGGGGGGTAGAAGCTTTCTTT
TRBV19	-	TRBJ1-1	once	CASRRRRADTEAFF	TGTGCCAGTAGGAGGCGCAGAGCGGACACTGAAGCTTTCTTT
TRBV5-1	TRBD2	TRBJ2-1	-	CASSLGTSGWNEQFF	TGCGCCAGCAGCTTGGGAACTAGCGGGTGGAATGAGCAGTTCTTC
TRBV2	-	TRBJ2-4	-	CASLMKNIQYF	TGTGCCAGTCTAATGAAAAACATTCAGTACTTC
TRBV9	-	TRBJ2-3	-	CASGRDTSTDTQYF	TGTGCCAGCGGCCGGGACACTAGCACAGATACGCAGTATTTT
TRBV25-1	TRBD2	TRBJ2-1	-	CASSELGGSYYEQFF	TGTGCCAGCAGTGAATTGGGCGGGAGTTATTATGAGCAGTTCTTC
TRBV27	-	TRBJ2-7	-	CASSSMLRGHEQYF	TGTGCCAGCAGTTCAATGCTGAGAGGTCACGAGCAGTACTTC
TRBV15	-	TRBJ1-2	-	CATSRDVGPQSYGYTF	TGTGCCACCAGCAGAGATGTGGGGCCGCAGTCCTATGGCTACACCTTC
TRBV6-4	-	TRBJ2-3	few	CASSDSISAGDTQYF	TGTGCCAGCAGTGACTCGATTTCAGCGGGAGATACGCAGTATTTT
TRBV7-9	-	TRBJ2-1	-	CSSSLEVGQRSSYNEQFF	TGTTCCAGCAGCTTAGAGGTGGGACAAAGAAGCTCCTACAATGAGCAGTTCTTC